Below, 25 T cell receptor beta chains from the same sample are listed, as sequenced in a study of blood T cell repertoires in COVID-19. Assay: immunoSEQ multiplex PCR; the TCRdb copy retains only in-frame clones and omits some. The table records 75,000 to 100,000 clones, around 87% of them present only once. The sequenced sample was peripheral blood. These receptors were taken from a woman older than 75 with acute or convalescent COVID-19.

V usage is TRBV6-6 and J usage is TRBJ1-2; no reliable D call. V lost 4 bases, J lost 7 bases, and 10 bases lay in between. The CDR3 consists of 12 residues. The V gene's germline CDR1 is MNHNY and CDR2 SVGAGI (reference sequence). CDR3 sequence reads: CASSFDGVGYTF. CDR3 coding DNA: TGTGCCAGCAGTTTCGACGGAGTTGGCTACACCTTC.

In its sample, this clone was seen once. V is TRBV15 and J is TRBJ2-1; D not certain. The CDR3 is 13 amino acids. CDR1 is LNHNV, CDR2 YYDKDF, per germline (reference sequence). V lost 0 bases and J lost 13, with 13 bases in between. The CDR3 here is CATSRDQLGSQFF. DNA for the CDR3: TGTGCCACCAGCAGAGACCAACTCGGTAGTCAGTTCTTC.

The gene calls are TRBV7-8 and TRBJ1-6, with 9 bases lining up with TRBD1. J lost 7 bases, V lost 2 bases, and 6 bases had no gene match. This CDR3 is 16 amino acids long. CDR1 and CDR2 from the germline V gene are SGHVS and FQNEAQ. The CDR3 bases are TGTGCCAGCAGCTTACCCTCGGGACAGGGAAATTCACCCCTCCACTTT. Protein sequence: CASSLPSGQGNSPLHF.

The chain carries TRBV5-6 and TRBJ2-5, with a weak D call TRBD1 (5 bases). The CDR3 contains 15 residues. The germline CDR1 and CDR2 sequences are SGHDT and YYEEEE. With 0 bases removed from V and 5 bases from J, the gap between germline ends came to 14 bases. In nucleotides, the CDR3 is TGTGCCAGCAGCTTGGTAGGCGGCTCAGGGGAGACCCAGTACTTC. This encodes CASSLVGGSGETQYF.

This clone was counted only a few times. The gene calls are TRBV30 and TRBJ1-5, with unresolved D. Germline CDR1 GTSNPN, CDR2 SVGIG (reference sequence). This CDR3 is 13 amino acids long. Trimming shortened V by 3 bases and J by 0 bases, and 6 bases separated the two germline ends. CDR3 protein: CAWSRYSNQPQHF. The CDR3 DNA reads as TGTGCCTGGAGCCGTTATAGCAATCAGCCCCAGCATTTT.

The V gene is TRBV11-3, the J gene TRBJ1-1, with a possible D match to TRBD1 (5 bases). The CDR3 consists of 17 residues. Trimming removed 1 base from V and 0 bases from J, with 15 bases in between. The germline V gene encodes CDR1 SGHNT and CDR2 YENEEA. The chain's CDR3 is CASSLARTGVVNTEAFF. CDR3 DNA sequence: TGTGCCAGCAGCTTAGCCCGTACGGGGGTGGTGAACACTGAAGCTTTCTTT.

The chain carries TRBV6-5 and TRBJ2-2, with no clear D. Germline assignment: CDR1 MNHEY and CDR2 SVGAGI. The length of the CDR3 is 16 residues. Trimming left V 0 bases short and J 4 bases short, with 12 bases between. CDR3 DNA: TGTGCCAGCAGTTACTCGGCTAGTCCCCCCACCGGGGAGCTGTTTTTT. Its translation: CASSYSASPPTGELFF.

The J gene is TRBJ2-7, the V gene TRBV6-5; 11 bases match TRBD1. V was pared by 7 bases and J by 4 bases, with 6 bases of the junction left unmatched. The CDR3 contains 14 residues. Germline CDR1 reads MNHEY; CDR2 reads SVGAGI. The CDR3 DNA is TGTGCCAGCATCGACCGGGACAGGGGGTACGAGCAGTACTTC. Translation gives CASIDRDRGYEQYF.

The gene calls are TRBV7-3 and TRBJ2-1, with D possibly TRBD1 on 5 matching bases. The CDR3 spans 14 residues. Trimming cost V 5 bases and J 8 bases, with 16 bases left between them. CDR1 is SGHTA and CDR2 is FQGTGA in the germline V gene. The CDR3 loop reads CASSKLRGGHEQFF. The CDR3, as DNA: TGTGCCAGCAGCAAATTAAGGGGTGGCCATGAGCAGTTCTTC.

V and J are TRBV5-1 and TRBJ1-1; 10 bases align to TRBD1. CDR3 length: 15 residues. The V and J ends lost 4 bases and 3 bases, in that order; junction bases with no gene match: 6. Germline V CDR1 and CDR2: SGHRS, YFSETQ. Here the CDR3 reads CASSPWTGGYTEAFF. DNA of the CDR3: TGCGCCAGCAGCCCTTGGACAGGGGGGTACACTGAAGCTTTCTTT. Looking up the rest from reference TRBV5-1 and TRBJ1-1 gives the full variable domain: KAGVTQTPRYLIKTRGQQVTLSCSPISGHRSVSWYQQTPGQGLQFLFEYFSETQRNKGNFPGRFSGRQFSNSRSEMNVSTLELGDSALYLCASSPWTGGYTEAFFGQGTRLTVV.

A word on this clone: An end of the junction differs from the germline gene, which may be a read error. The rearrangement joins TRBV6-2 or TRBV6-3 to TRBJ1-2; D gene ambiguous. The CDR3 sequence is 10 residues long. From germline, CDR1 is MNHEY and CDR2 SVGEGT. The CDR3, as DNA: TGTGCCAGCAGTTGTAATCCGGGAGCCTTC. Translation: CASSCNPGAF.

V and J are TRBV29-1 and TRBJ2-1, with TRBD1 matching over 10 bases. This CDR3 region has 16 residues. From germline, CDR1 is SQVTM and CDR2 ANQGSEA. DNA for the CDR3: TGCAGTTTACTGATCCGGACAGGGGGTTCCTACAATGAGCAGTTCTTC. It is translated as CSLLIRTGGSYNEQFF.

This clone was counted a few times. The chain employs TRBV6-5 and TRBJ2-2; 9 nucleotides line up with TRBD1. CDR1 and CDR2 from the germline V gene are MNHEY and SVGAGI. Trimming removed 7 bases from V and 3 bases from J; junction bases left unmatched: 6. The CDR3 spans 15 residues. CDR3 loop: CASTLGDRDTGELFF. The CDR3 DNA sequence: TGTGCCAGCACCCTCGGGGACAGGGACACCGGGGAGCTGTTTTTT.

The rearrangement joins TRBV28 to TRBJ1-4, with a weak D call TRBD1 (6 bases). The CDR3 consists of 14 residues. V shed 10 bases and J shed 7 bases, with 19 bases lying between them. Germline V gene data show CDR1 as MDHEN and CDR2 as SYDVKM. The CDR3 coding sequence is TGTGCCACGCGACTAGCGGGGGCGGGTGAAAAACTGTTTTTT. Encoded protein: CATRLAGAGEKLFF.

This clone was picked up a small number of times. This chain uses TRBV2 with TRBJ2-5, with TRBD2 matching over 9 bases. Per the germline V gene, CDR1 is SNHLY and CDR2 is FYNNEI. The CDR3 is made up of 13 amino acids. The ends lost 4 bases at V and 5 bases at J; junction bases unmatched: 2. The CDR3 DNA is TGTGCCAGCAGTGGGACTAGCGTCGAGACCCAGTACTTC. Translating it yields CASSGTSVETQYF.

There are a few counts of this clone. The chain employs TRBV4-1 and TRBJ2-3; D is possibly TRBD2 (5 bases). Looked up from germline, CDR1 is MGHRA and CDR2 is YSYEKL. Deletions cut 0 bases from V and 1 base from J, with 8 bases between. The CDR3 has 15 amino acids. CDR3 bases: TGCGCCAGCAGCCAAGAAGCGGTCGGCACAGATACGCAGTATTTT. Translated, it gives CASSQEAVGTDTQYF.

V usage is TRBV5-1 and J usage is TRBJ2-1; 7 bases line up with TRBD1. The CDR3 consists of 18 residues. With 7 bases clipped from V and 7 bases from J, the junction kept 23 bases outside the gene matches. Germline CDR1 and CDR2: SGHRS and YFSETQ. This CDR3 is CASSKGGAKANGANEQFF. In DNA form, the CDR3 reads TGCGCCAGCTCTAAAGGGGGCGCGAAGGCAAATGGGGCTAATGAGCAGTTCTTC. Complete variable domain (other parts from reference TRBV5-1 and TRBJ2-1): KAGVTQTPRYLIKTRGQQVTLSCSPISGHRSVSWYQQTPGQGLQFLFEYFSETQRNKGNFPGRFSGRQFSNSRSEMNVSTLELGDSALYLCASSKGGAKANGANEQFFGPGTRLTVL.

This clone has just one count. The V gene is TRBV4-1, the J gene TRBJ1-3, with 12 bases matching TRBD1. The CDR3 is 16 residues long. J gave up 4 bases and V 2 bases, and 3 bases lay outside the gene matches. Per the germline V gene, CDR1 is MGHRA and CDR2 is YSYEKL. The CDR3 DNA sequence: TGCGCCAGCAGCCAACCGGGACAGGGGGCAGGAAACACCATATATTTT. It is translated as CASSQPGQGAGNTIYF.

The chain couples TRBV9 to TRBJ1-6, with 10 bases matching TRBD1. The germline CDR1 and CDR2 sequences are SGDLS and YYNGEE. The CDR3 spans 17 residues. The trim removed 0 bases at V and 10 bases at J, leaving 10 bases unmatched. CDR3 DNA sequence: TGTGCCAGCAGCGTAGTAGACAGGGGGCCGAAAGGATCACCCCTCCACTTT. Translating it yields CASSVVDRGPKGSPLHF.

The CDR3 here is CASSTGSGFTYEQYF. The DNA for the CDR3 is TGTGCCAGCAGTACAGGGAGTGGGTTTACCTACGAGCAGTACTTC. This chain joins TRBV6-2 or TRBV6-3 and TRBJ2-7; D possibly corresponds to TRBD1 (6 bases). CDR3 size: 15 residues. Germline assignment: CDR1 MNHEY and CDR2 SVGEGT. Trimming pared 5 bases from V and 2 bases from J, leaving 16 bases between.

The gene calls are TRBV3-1 (or the pseudogene TRBV3-2) and TRBJ1-4, with 9 bases that match TRBD1. The trim removed 1 base at V and 2 bases at J, leaving 5 bases unmatched. Germline V gene sequence: CDR1 LGHDT, CDR2 YNNKEL (reference sequence). The CDR3 extends over 17 amino acids. CDR3 in amino acids: CASSQGTGGDTNEKLFF. For the CDR3, the DNA is TGTGCCAGCAGCCAAGGAACAGGGGGCGATACTAATGAAAAACTGTTTTTT.

As regards this clone: Germline and junction disagree at one end, which may indicate a read error. The CDR3 DNA is TGTGCTAGCAGCTTAGCTGGGGGAGGGTCCTACGAGCAGTACTTC. Encoded protein: CASSLAGGGSYEQYF. This chain connects TRBV7-7 to TRBJ2-7; 7 bases match TRBD2. The CDR3 spans 15 residues. Germline CDR1 is SSHAT and CDR2 is FNYEAQ (reference sequence).

CDR3 DNA: TGTGCCAGCAGCTTGTCACAGTTCGACAATGAGCAGTTCTTC. This gives the protein CASSLSQFDNEQFF. The chain carries TRBV5-5 and TRBJ2-1; D is uncertain. This CDR3 has 14 amino acids. Germline assignment: CDR1 SGHKS and CDR2 YYEKEE (reference sequence). Trimming stripped 1 base from V and 5 bases from J, with 10 bases between. Based on the CDR3 plus reference TRBV5-5 and TRBJ2-1, the full variable domain is DAGVTQSPTHLIKTRGQQVTLRCSPISGHKSVSWYQQVLGQGPQFIFQYYEKEERGRGNFPDRFSARQFPNYSSELNVNALLLGDSALYLCASSLSQFDNEQFFGPGTRLTVL.

This chain joins TRBV6-5 and TRBJ2-7; TRBD2 aligns across 12 bases. V was pared by 10 bases and J by 5 bases, with 6 bases of the junction left unmatched. CDR1 is MNHEY and CDR2 is SVGAGI in the germline V gene. CDR3 size: 13 residues. CDR3 region: CAIWTSGNHEQYF. DNA for the CDR3: TGTGCCATCTGGACTAGCGGGAACCACGAGCAGTACTTC.

This clone was recorded only once. This chain links TRBV5-1 with TRBJ2-3; TRBD2 aligns across 15 bases. V was clipped by 0 bases and J by 5 bases; unmatched bases: 4. Germline CDR1 and CDR2: SGHRS and YFSETQ. The CDR3 is 17 residues long. CDR3 loop: CASSLEGLAGGRDTQYF. The CDR3 DNA is TGCGCCAGCAGCTTGGAGGGACTAGCGGGAGGAAGAGATACGCAGTATTTT.